This T cell receptor (beta chain) was sequenced in a study of naive and memory T cell subsets. Study outcomes and limitations: Possibly reflecting memory cells re-expressing CD45RA, a few larger clonotypes occurred in naive repertoires, especially CD8.

As regards this clonotype: Antigen specificity is unknown.

The beta constant-region primer was an equimolar mix of two oligonucleotides covering TRBC1 and TRBC2. Four rounds of PCR amplified the ligated cDNA using nested alpha and beta constant-region primers plus SP2. TCRdb reanalysed the UMI-ligation and nested PCR reads using MiXCR and keeps one entry per CDR3 protein. Of over 80,000 distinct CDR3 sequences listed, around 11% are singletons. CDR1 and CDR2 (germline): SGHNT, YYREEE (reference sequence). Trimming pared 7 bases from V and 2 bases from J, leaving 10 bases between. The CDR3 sequence is 13 residues long. Cells stained for CD3, CD4, CD8, CD45RA and CD27 were sorted into four subsets.

Sequencing was performed on naive CD4+ T cells from blood. The TCR sequence derives from a human donor in good health. This sequence joins TRBV5-4 and TRBJ2-1; TRBD2 is a possible D gene (5 bases). The CDR3 region has the DNA TGTGCCAGCCGTAGGGAGACCTACAATGAGCAGTTCTTC. Protein: CASRRETYNEQFF.